This TCR beta chain originates from a study of vaccination and CD4 T cells after COVID-19. Study-level information: Control cultures were supplied with a CEFX pool, an HIV-1 Nef pool, or no peptide at all.

Treatment given: approximately nine-day PBMC culture with coronavirus spike peptide pools or control peptides (ViraFEST assay). Points from the study as a whole: The study found that a median approximately 84% of reactive clones in convalescent patients appeared only post-vaccination.

About this clonotype: The antigen remains unidentified.

Trimming removed 4 bases from V and 8 bases from J; junction bases left unmatched: 7. This CDR3 is built from 13 residues. An Oncomine TCR Beta short-read assay was used to sequence the DNA from cultured CD4+ T cells. MiXCR, run by TCRdb on the PCR reads, gives a single entry per CDR3 protein. The sample gives about 12,000 distinct CDR3 sequences, around 77% of which show up once; under 25% is in the top ten. The gene calls are TRBV12-3 or TRBV12-4 and TRBJ1-2, with 7 positions matching TRBD1. This receptor was identified in a human donor who had recovered from COVID-19. Source material: CD4+ T cells from blood, cultured in vitro. The CDR3 nucleotides are TGTGCCAGCAGTTCACAGGGGTTGGACGGCTACACCTTC. Amino acid sequence: CASSSQGLDGYTF.